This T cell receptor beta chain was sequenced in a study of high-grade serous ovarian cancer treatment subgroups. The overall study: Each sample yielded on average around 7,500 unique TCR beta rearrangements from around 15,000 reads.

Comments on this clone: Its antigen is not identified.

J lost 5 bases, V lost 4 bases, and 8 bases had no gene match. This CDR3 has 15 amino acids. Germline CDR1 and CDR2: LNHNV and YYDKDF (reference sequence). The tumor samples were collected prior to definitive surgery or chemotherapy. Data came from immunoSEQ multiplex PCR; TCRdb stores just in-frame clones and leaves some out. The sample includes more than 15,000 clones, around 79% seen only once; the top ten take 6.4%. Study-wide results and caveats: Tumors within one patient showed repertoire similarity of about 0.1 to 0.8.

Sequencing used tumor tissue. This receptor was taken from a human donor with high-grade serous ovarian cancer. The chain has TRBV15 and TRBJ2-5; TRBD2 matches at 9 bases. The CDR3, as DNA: TGTGCCACCAGCACCATAGCGGGAGTGGGGGAGACCCAGTACTTC. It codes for CATSTIAGVGETQYF.